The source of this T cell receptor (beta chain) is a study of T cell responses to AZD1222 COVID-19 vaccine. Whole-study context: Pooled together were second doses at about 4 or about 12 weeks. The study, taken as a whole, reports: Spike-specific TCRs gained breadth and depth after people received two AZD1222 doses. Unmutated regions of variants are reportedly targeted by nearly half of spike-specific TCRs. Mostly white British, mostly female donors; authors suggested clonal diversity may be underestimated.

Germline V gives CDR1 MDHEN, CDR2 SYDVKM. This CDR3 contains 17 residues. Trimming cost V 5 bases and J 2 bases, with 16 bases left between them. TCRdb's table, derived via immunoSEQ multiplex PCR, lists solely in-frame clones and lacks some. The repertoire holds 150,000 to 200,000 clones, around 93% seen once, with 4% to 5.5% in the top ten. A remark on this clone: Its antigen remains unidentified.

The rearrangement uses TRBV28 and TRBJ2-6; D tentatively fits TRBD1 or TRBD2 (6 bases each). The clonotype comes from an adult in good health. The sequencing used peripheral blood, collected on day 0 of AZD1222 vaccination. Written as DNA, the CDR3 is TGTGCCAGCAGTATCCGGGGGCCTAAACCTGGGGCCAACGTCCTGACTTTC. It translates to CASSIRGPKPGANVLTF.